A selection of T cell receptor beta chains follows, all from one sample in a study of technical replicates of blood from a handful of donors. Clones were read by immunoSEQ multiplex PCR, and TCRdb kept only the in-frame ones, dropping some. The sample has some 87,000 clones; 96% are singletons. Source material: T cells isolated from PBMCs. The receptors stem from a human donor in good health. Each CDR3 is given with its conserved first and last residue. The D gene is left open where the match is weak. Size tells how often a clone was seen (once, few, many) or the class of an expanded clone, and some rows leave it out.

v_gene	d_gene	len	abundance	j_gene	CDR3nt	CDR3aa
TRBV9	TRBD2	16	NA	TRBJ2-2	TGTGCCAGCAGCGTAGCTACAGCGGGAGATACCGGGGAGCTGTTTTTT	CASSVATAGDTGELFF
TRBV4-1	NA	13	NA	TRBJ2-1	TGCGCCAGCAGCCAAGGGCGGCACAATGAGCAGTTCTTC	CASSQGRHNEQFF
TRBV7-9	TRBD2	17	NA	TRBJ2-1	TGTGCCAGCAGCTTAGTAGGGAGGCTAGCGGGAGAACATGAGCAGTTCTTC	CASSLVGRLAGEHEQFF
TRBV19	TRBD1	15	NA	TRBJ1-5	TGTGCCAGTAGTAACGGGGGACAGGGGGACCAGCCCCAGCATTTT	CASSNGGQGDQPQHF
TRBV30	TRBD1	15	once	TRBJ1-3	TGTGCCTGGAGTCCCGGGACAGGAGGCATGAACACCATATATTTT	CAWSPGTGGMNTIYF
TRBV9	NA	15	NA	TRBJ2-7	TGTGCCAGCAGCGTCTACACAGGGTTCGCCTACGAGCAGTACTTC	CASSVYTGFAYEQYF
TRBV5-1	NA	14	NA	TRBJ1-2	TGCGCCAGCAGCTTGGATGCAGGCAACTATGGCTACACCTTC	CASSLDAGNYGYTF
TRBV28	TRBD2	16	NA	TRBJ2-7	TGTGCCAGCAGTCACTACCGAGAGACTAGCGGCTACGAGCAGTACTTC	CASSHYRETSGYEQYF
TRBV6-5	NA	14	NA	TRBJ2-7	TGTGCCAGCAGTTCCGACTACCCATTTTACGAGCAGTACTTC	CASSSDYPFYEQYF
TRBV6-5	NA	14	many	TRBJ2-2	TGTGCCAGCGCCAGGGGCGAAGACACCGGGGAGCTGTTTTTT	CASARGEDTGELFF
TRBV4-1	TRBD1	15	NA	TRBJ1-2	TGCGCCAGCAGCGAGAGACAGGGGAGTTCCGATGGCTACACCTTC	CASSERQGSSDGYTF
TRBV9	NA	15	NA	TRBJ2-2	TGTGCCAGCAAAGGAGTTCCGGAGGTCGCCGGGGAGCTGTTTTTT	CASKGVPEVAGELFF
TRBV7-3	TRBD1	16	NA	TRBJ2-7	TGTGCCAGCAGCCCCCGCGGGGGACAGGGGGCGGGAGAGCAGTACTTC	CASSPRGGQGAGEQYF
TRBV10-3	TRBD2	15	NA	TRBJ2-2	TGTGCCATCAGTGAGTCCGGGAGGGATTCCGGGGAGCTGTTTTTT	CAISESGRDSGELFF
TRBV27	NA	13	NA	TRBJ1-2	TGTGCCAGCAGTTTAGGGGGCTTCAGAGGCTACACCTTC	CASSLGGFRGYTF
TRBV6-5	NA	14	once	TRBJ2-3	TGTGCCAGCAGAAAACAGGGGGGGACAGATACGCAGTATTTT	CASRKQGGTDTQYF